This T cell receptor (beta chain) originates from a study of post-analysis software for immune sequencing data. Whole-study findings and limits: Strong co-clustering by F measure was evident for samples that had been prepared in the same batch. Elevated frequency relative to controls characterized roughly five TRBV segments in patients, TRBV5-6, TRBV5-1 and TRBV20-1 among them.

With V trimmed by 5 bases and J by 1 base, 10 bases remained unmatched. This CDR3 contains 16 residues. The germline V gene has CDR1 SGHAT and CDR2 FQNNGV. Every TCR beta cDNA library bore unique molecular identifiers. When roughly 0.9 to 10 million T cells were used, they gave a few hundred thousand cDNA molecules. In TCRdb, the PCR reads were re-called with MiXCR into one record per CDR3 protein. The table shows roughly 700,000 distinct CDR3 sequences, with less than 35% occurring only once. In regard to this clonotype: Antigen unknown.

This chain joins TRBV11-2 and TRBJ2-7, with 8 bases aligning to TRBD1. The receptor comes from a girl between 10 and 17 years old with multiple sclerosis. Specimen: blood. In DNA form, the CDR3 reads TGTGCCAGCAGCCCAGGACAGGGTAGTGCGTCCTACGAGCAGTACTTC. Encoded protein: CASSPGQGSASYEQYF.